Following are 5 T cell receptor beta chains from one sample sequenced in a study of cytomegalovirus exposure and HLA in healthy donors. Only in-frame clones appear in the TCRdb table, and some are missing; sequencing was by immunoSEQ multiplex PCR. The repertoire holds about 150,000 clones, with 70% to 90% as singletons. Sequencing input: PBMCs. The source of these receptors is a human donor in good health.

The chain has TRBV4-1 and TRBJ2-5; 10 bases line up with TRBD2. J lost 3 bases, V lost 3 bases, and 4 bases had no gene match. Germline assignment: CDR1 MGHRA and CDR2 YSYEKL. CDR3 size: 15 residues. The chain's CDR3 is CASSQLGLAKETQYF. For the CDR3, the DNA is TGCGCCAGCAGCCAGTTGGGACTAGCGAAAGAGACCCAGTACTTC.

This sequence joins TRBV5-6 and TRBJ1-2; perhaps TRBD1 as D (6 bases). V was clipped by 2 bases and J by 8 bases, with 22 bases between them. CDR3 length: 16 amino acids. Germline V lookup: CDR1 SGHDT, CDR2 YYEEEE. DNA for the CDR3: TGTGCCAGCAGCTTTGGCAGGGGTTCCTTAACTGGCGGCTACACCTTC. The encoded protein is CASSFGRGSLTGGYTF.

The rearrangement uses TRBV7-2 and TRBJ2-3; TRBD1 agrees at 9 bases. From germline, CDR1 is SGHTA and CDR2 FQGNSA. The CDR3 contains 14 residues. J gave up 3 bases and V 5 bases, and 3 bases lay outside the gene matches. The CDR3, as DNA: TGTGCCAGCAGCCTAGACAGGGGGACAGATACGCAGTATTTT. It is translated as CASSLDRGTDTQYF.

As DNA, the CDR3 is TGTGCCAGCAGTGGGGGTTCACAGGGCTCCGCACGATATGGCTACACCTTC. It encodes CASSGGSQGSARYGYTF. The genes are TRBV6-1 and TRBJ1-2, with D perhaps TRBD1 (6 bases). The CDR3 totals 17 residues. V shed 4 bases and J shed 5 bases, with 23 bases lying between them. CDR1 and CDR2 (germline): MNHNS, SASEGT.

The chain joins TRBV6-5 to TRBJ2-2; 9 bases match TRBD1. CDR3 length: 13 amino acids. Germline CDR1 reads MNHEY; CDR2 reads SVGAGI. Trimming cost V 7 bases and J 6 bases; bases outside gene matches: 3. The CDR3 loop reads CASTRTGAGELFF. The CDR3 bases are TGTGCCAGCACCAGGACAGGGGCCGGGGAGCTGTTTTTT.